The clone carrying this TCR beta chain was detected only a few times. Its target is not known. This entry is derived from a study of cytotoxic CD8 clonotypes in ibrutinib-treated CLL. Overall study results and limits: Baseline values of clonality outstripped age-matched healthy donors and followed circulating CD8+ T-cell counts. Public clonotypes, rarely seen, contracted or held steady on treatment.

As input for TCR beta libraries, approximately 2.1 micrograms of genomic DNA came from cryopreserved PBMCs. Germline CDR1 and CDR2: SGDLS and YYNGEE. The trim removed 7 bases at V and 2 bases at J, leaving 1 base unmatched. This CDR3 is 13 amino acids long. Data came from immunoSEQ multiplex PCR; TCRdb stores just in-frame clones and leaves some out. The sample holds more than 200,000 clones, 75% to 80% seen once. The genes are TRBV9 and TRBJ2-3, with 10 bases identical to TRBD1. Source: PBMCs, taken after 12 months of ibrutinib treatment. The TCR was taken from a human donor with chronic lymphocytic leukemia. The CDR3 bases are TGTGCCAGCGGGACAGGGGCCACAGATACGCAGTATTTT. It codes for CASGTGATDTQYF.